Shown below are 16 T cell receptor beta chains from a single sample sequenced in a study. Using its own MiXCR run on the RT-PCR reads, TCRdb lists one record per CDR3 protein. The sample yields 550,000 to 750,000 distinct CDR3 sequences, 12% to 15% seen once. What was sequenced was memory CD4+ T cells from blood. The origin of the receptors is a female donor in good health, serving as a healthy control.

The CDR3 loop reads CASSPMAAGGLGEQYF. For the CDR3, the DNA is TGTGCCAGCAGCCCAATGGCAGCGGGAGGGCTGGGCGAGCAGTACTTC. This chain joins TRBV7-2 and TRBJ2-7; the match to TRBD2 covers 10 bases. The CDR3 runs to 16 residues. In germline, CDR1 is SGHTA, CDR2 FQGNSA. V lost 5 bases, J lost 6 bases, and 13 bases stayed unmatched.

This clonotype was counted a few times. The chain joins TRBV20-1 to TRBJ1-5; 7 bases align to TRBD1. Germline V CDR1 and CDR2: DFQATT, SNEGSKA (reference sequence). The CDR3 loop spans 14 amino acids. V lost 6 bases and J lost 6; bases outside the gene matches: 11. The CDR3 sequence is CSALKGGTGQPQHF. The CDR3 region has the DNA TGCAGTGCCTTGAAAGGGGGCACGGGTCAGCCCCAGCATTTT.

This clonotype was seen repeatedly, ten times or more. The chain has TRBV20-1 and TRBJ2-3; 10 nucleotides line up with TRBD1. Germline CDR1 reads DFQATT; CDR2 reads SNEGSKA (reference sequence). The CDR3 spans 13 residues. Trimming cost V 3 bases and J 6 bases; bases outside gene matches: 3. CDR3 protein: CSARGQGRDTQYF. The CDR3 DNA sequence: TGCAGTGCTAGGGGACAGGGGCGGGATACGCAGTATTTT.

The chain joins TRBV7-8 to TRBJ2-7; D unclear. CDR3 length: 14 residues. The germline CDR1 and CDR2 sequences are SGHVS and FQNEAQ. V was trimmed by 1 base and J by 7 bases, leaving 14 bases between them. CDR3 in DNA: TGTGCCAGCAGCTTAGATAGCACCGCGTCGGAGCAGTACTTC. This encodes CASSLDSTASEQYF.

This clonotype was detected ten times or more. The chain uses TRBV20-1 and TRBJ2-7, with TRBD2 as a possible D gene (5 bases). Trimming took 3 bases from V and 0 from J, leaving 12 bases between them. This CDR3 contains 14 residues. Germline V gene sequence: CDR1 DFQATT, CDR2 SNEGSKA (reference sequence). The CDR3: CSASYSGSSYEQYF. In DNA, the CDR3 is TGCAGTGCTAGCTACAGCGGAAGCTCCTACGAGCAGTACTTC.

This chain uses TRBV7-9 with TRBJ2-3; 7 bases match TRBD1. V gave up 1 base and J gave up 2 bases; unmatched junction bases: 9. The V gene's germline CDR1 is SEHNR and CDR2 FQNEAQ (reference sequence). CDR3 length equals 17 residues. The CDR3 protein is CASSLGATGIITDTQYF. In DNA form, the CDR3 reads TGTGCCAGCAGCTTAGGGGCGACAGGGATAATCACAGATACGCAGTATTTT.

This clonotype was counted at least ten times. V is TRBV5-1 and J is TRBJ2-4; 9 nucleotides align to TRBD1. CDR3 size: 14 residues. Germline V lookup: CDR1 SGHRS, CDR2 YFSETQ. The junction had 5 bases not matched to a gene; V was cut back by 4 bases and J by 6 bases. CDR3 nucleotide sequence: TGCGCCAGCAGCGTAGACAGGGGGGGAAACATTCAGTACTTC. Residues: CASSVDRGGNIQYF.

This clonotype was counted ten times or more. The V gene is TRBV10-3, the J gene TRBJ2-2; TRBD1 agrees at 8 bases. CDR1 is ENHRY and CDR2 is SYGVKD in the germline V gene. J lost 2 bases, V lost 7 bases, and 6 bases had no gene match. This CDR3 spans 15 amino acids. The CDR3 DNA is TGTGCCATCACCAAGGGACAGGTTAACACCGGGGAGCTGTTTTTT. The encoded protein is CAITKGQVNTGELFF.

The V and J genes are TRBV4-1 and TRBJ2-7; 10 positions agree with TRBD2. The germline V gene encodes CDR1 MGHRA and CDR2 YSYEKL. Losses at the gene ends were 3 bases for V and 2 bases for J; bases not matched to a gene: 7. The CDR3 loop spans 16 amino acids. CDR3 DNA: TGCGCCAGCAGCCACGCTAGCGGGAGTTCCACCTACGAGCAGTACTTC. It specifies CASSHASGSSTYEQYF.

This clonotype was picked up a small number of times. CDR3 nucleotide sequence: TGTGCCAGCAGAACAGGGATGGCTAATGAAAAACTGTTTTTT. It yields the protein CASRTGMANEKLFF. The chain couples TRBV6-5 to TRBJ1-4; D is perhaps TRBD1 (6 bases). CDR3 length equals 14 residues. Per germline, CDR1 MNHEY and CDR2 SVGAGI. V dropped 6 bases and J dropped 3 bases, with 11 bases sitting between them.

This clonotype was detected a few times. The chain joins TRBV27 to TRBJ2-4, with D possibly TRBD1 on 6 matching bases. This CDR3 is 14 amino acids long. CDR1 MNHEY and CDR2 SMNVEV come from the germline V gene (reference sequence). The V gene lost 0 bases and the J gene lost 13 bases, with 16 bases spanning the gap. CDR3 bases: TGTGCCAGCAGTTTATCCGGGACACGGTCGATGCAGTACTTC. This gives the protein CASSLSGTRSMQYF.

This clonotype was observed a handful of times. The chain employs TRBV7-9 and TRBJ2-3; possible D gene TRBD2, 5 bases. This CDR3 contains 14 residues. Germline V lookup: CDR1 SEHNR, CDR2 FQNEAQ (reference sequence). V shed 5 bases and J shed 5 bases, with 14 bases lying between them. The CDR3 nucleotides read TGTGCCAGCAGCCGTAATAGCGCGGGAGATACGCAGTATTTT. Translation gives CASSRNSAGDTQYF.

DNA of the CDR3: TGTGCCAGCAGCAACCGGGACAGAGTCTACGAGCAGTACTTC. It yields the protein CASSNRDRVYEQYF. The chain joins TRBV6-2 or TRBV6-3 to TRBJ2-7; TRBD1 matches at 7 bases. Germline CDR1 reads MNHEY; CDR2 reads SVGEGT. The trim removed 6 bases at V and 3 bases at J, leaving 8 bases unmatched. The CDR3 is 14 amino acids.

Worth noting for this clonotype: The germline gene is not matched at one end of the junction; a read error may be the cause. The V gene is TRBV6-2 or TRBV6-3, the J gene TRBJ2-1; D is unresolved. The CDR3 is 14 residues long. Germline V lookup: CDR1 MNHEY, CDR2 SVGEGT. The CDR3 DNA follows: TGTGCCAGCAGTGAAAGGGCAGTCTACAATGAGAAGTTCTTC. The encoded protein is CASSERAVYNEKFF.

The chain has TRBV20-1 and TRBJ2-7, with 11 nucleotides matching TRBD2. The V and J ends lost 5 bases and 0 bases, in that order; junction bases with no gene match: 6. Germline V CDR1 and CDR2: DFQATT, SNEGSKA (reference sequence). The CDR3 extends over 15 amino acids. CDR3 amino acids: CSAGTSGPSSYEQYF. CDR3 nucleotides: TGCAGTGCTGGGACTAGCGGACCTAGCTCCTACGAGCAGTACTTC.

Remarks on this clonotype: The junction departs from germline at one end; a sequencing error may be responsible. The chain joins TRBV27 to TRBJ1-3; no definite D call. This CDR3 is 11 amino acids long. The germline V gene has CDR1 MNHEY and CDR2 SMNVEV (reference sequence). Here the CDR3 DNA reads TGTGCCAGCAGTTTGCGGACCCGTCAAAATTTT. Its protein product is CASSLRTRQNF.